The rows below give T cell receptor beta chains drawn from one sample of a study of blood T cell repertoires in COVID-19. Only in-frame clones appear in the TCRdb table, and some are missing; sequencing was by immunoSEQ multiplex PCR. The sample includes over 200,000 clones, roughly 86% of them seen just once. Sequencing was done on a sample of peripheral blood. The receptors stem from a woman aged 55 to 70 with acute or convalescent COVID-19. CDR3s include the opening cysteine and the closing phenylalanine or tryptophan. The D gene is left open where the match is weak. Clone size is shown for a subset of rows, as once, few, many or a class of expanded clone.

size,V,J,length,D,CDR3,DNA
NA,TRBV19,TRBJ1-6,15,NA,CASSIVGSYNSPLHF,TGTGCCAGTAGTATTGTGGGCAGCTATAATTCACCCCTCCACTTT
NA,TRBV9,TRBJ1-1,16,TRBD1,CASTSRRGTGGTEAFF,TGTGCCAGCACCAGCCGCCGTGGGACAGGGGGGACTGAAGCTTTCTTT
few,TRBV5-5,TRBJ1-5,14,NA,CASSLGGDNQPQHF,TGTGCCAGCAGCTTAGGAGGAGACAATCAGCCCCAGCATTTT
NA,TRBV6-1,TRBJ1-5,17,TRBD1,CASSEAVWSGGNQPQHF,TGTGCCAGCAGTGAAGCGGTTTGGTCAGGGGGGAATCAGCCCCAGCATTTT
NA,TRBV12-3/TRBV12-4,TRBJ1-5,13,TRBD1,CASTLTGRQPQHF,TGTGCCAGCACCTTGACAGGGCGTCAGCCCCAGCATTTT
NA,TRBV10-1,TRBJ2-3,17,TRBD2,CASSAHGAGGLADTQYF,TGCGCCAGCAGTGCCCATGGGGCGGGAGGGCTGGCAGATACGCAGTATTTT
NA,TRBV19,TRBJ2-7,14,NA,CASSLTGSRYEQYF,TGTGCCAGTAGTCTGACAGGTTCCCGCTACGAGCAGTACTTC
NA,TRBV18,TRBJ2-1,18,TRBD2,CASSPNPRLAGGQSEQFF,TGTGCCAGCTCACCTAACCCGCGACTAGCGGGAGGTCAGAGTGAGCAGTTCTTC
NA,TRBV4-3,TRBJ2-7,16,TRBD2,CASSPNPSGPSYEQYF,TGCGCCAGCAGCCCTAACCCTAGCGGCCCCTCCTACGAGCAGTACTTC
few,TRBV6-1,TRBJ1-6,14,NA,CASSESPGGSPLHF,TGTGCCAGCAGTGAATCCCCGGGAGGTTCACCCCTCCACTTT
NA,TRBV19,TRBJ2-7,14,TRBD2,CASSIGGGPEEQYF,TGTGCCAGTAGTATCGGGGGGGGGCCTGAAGAGCAGTACTTC
NA,TRBV11-2,TRBJ1-2,15,NA,CASSLRETGYDGYTF,TGTGCCAGCAGCTTAAGAGAAACAGGGTATGATGGCTACACCTTC
once,TRBV14,TRBJ2-7,13,NA,CASSQDQGTEQYF,TGTGCCAGCAGCCAAGATCAGGGGACCGAGCAGTACTTC
NA,TRBV5-5,TRBJ2-7,15,TRBD1,CASSIGTGGIYEQYF,TGTGCCAGCAGCATTGGGACAGGGGGTATATACGAGCAGTACTTC
NA,TRBV11-2,TRBJ2-2,13,NA,CASSFAGTGELFF,TGTGCCAGCAGCTTCGCAGGGACCGGGGAGCTGTTTTTT
NA,TRBV4-1,TRBJ1-4,15,TRBD1,CASSQGTGGAEKLFF,TGCGCCAGCAGCCAAGGGACAGGAGGAGCTGAAAAACTGTTTTTT
once,TRBV3-1/TRBV3-2,TRBJ2-7,14,NA,CASSQWDKVYEQYF,TGTGCCAGCAGCCAGTGGGACAAAGTCTACGAGCAGTACTTC
NA,TRBV12-3/TRBV12-4,TRBJ1-1,13,NA,CASIVQGRTEAFF,TGTGCCAGCATCGTACAGGGAAGGACTGAAGCTTTCTTT
NA,TRBV5-8,TRBJ1-4,13,NA,CASSGGLNEKLFF,TGTGCCAGCAGCGGGGGACTCAATGAAAAACTGTTTTTT
NA,TRBV5-6,TRBJ2-2,18,TRBD1,CASSRGTGAIMNTGELFF,TGTGCCAGCAGTCGCGGGACAGGGGCCATCATGAACACCGGGGAGCTGTTTTTT
NA,TRBV11-3,TRBJ2-1,16,TRBD2,CASSYGGLGAKDEQFF,TGTGCCAGCAGCTATGGGGGACTAGGGGCTAAGGATGAGCAGTTCTTC
NA,TRBV24-1,TRBJ2-2,15,NA,CATSDRTGGTGELFF,TGTGCCACCAGTGACCGGACAGGAGGGACCGGGGAGCTGTTTTTT
once,TRBV7-2,TRBJ2-7,13,NA,CASSLGLNYEQYF,TGTGCCAGCAGCTTAGGGCTGAACTACGAGCAGTACTTC
NA,TRBV7-3,TRBJ2-3,12,NA,CASSKSGDTQYF,TGTGCCAGCAGCAAAAGCGGAGATACGCAGTATTTT
NA,TRBV9,TRBJ1-1,12,TRBD1,CASSPRGTEAFF,TGTGCCAGCAGCCCCAGGGGGACTGAAGCTTTCTTT
NA,TRBV7-7,TRBJ2-7,15,NA,CASSLLEGLSYEQYF,TGTGCCAGCAGCTTATTGGAGGGACTCTCCTACGAGCAGTACTTC
NA,TRBV5-1,TRBJ2-5,16,TRBD2,CASSRLGGSGAETQYF,TGCGCCAGCAGCCGGCTGGGCGGGAGCGGCGCAGAGACCCAGTACTTC
NA,TRBV11-2,TRBJ2-5,15,NA,CASSLSLGAGETQYF,TGTGCCAGCAGCTTAAGTTTAGGGGCGGGGGAGACCCAGTACTTC
once,TRBV6-5,TRBJ1-4,14,TRBD1,CASRAGTGTEKLFF,TGTGCCAGCAGAGCCGGGACAGGGACCGAAAAACTGTTTTTT
NA,TRBV5-1,TRBJ2-1,16,NA,CASSLDVGGTSNEQFF,TGCGCCAGCAGCTTGGATGTGGGAGGGACAAGCAATGAGCAGTTCTTC
NA,TRBV4-3,TRBJ2-1,18,NA,CASSQGPGQPRSYNEQFF,TGCGCCAGCAGCCAAGGCCCAGGACAGCCACGCTCCTACAATGAGCAGTTCTTC
NA,TRBV7-2,TRBJ2-7,15,NA,CASSNPGTQTYEQYF,TGTGCCAGCAGCAACCCCGGGACACAGACCTACGAGCAGTACTTC
NA,TRBV19,TRBJ1-5,17,NA,CASSERQGFYSNQPQHF,TGTGCCAGTAGTGAGAGGCAGGGCTTTTATAGCAATCAGCCCCAGCATTTT
NA,TRBV10-3,TRBJ2-3,15,TRBD2,CAISVLAGFADTQYF,TGTGCCATCAGTGTACTAGCGGGGTTTGCAGATACGCAGTATTTT
NA,TRBV24-1,TRBJ2-2,14,NA,CATSLAGSTGELFF,TGTGCCACCAGTTTGGCAGGGTCCACCGGGGAGCTGTTTTTT
NA,TRBV20-1,TRBJ1-2,17,TRBD1,CSASSNPGTGGPGGYTF,TGCAGTGCTAGTTCTAACCCCGGGACAGGCGGGCCAGGGGGCTACACCTTC
NA,TRBV11-2,TRBJ1-2,14,NA,CASSPQHGDYGYTF,TGTGCCAGCAGCCCGCAGCACGGGGACTATGGCTACACCTTC
NA,TRBV19,TRBJ2-7,17,NA,CASSKYLQVSTPYEQYF,TGTGCCAGTAGTAAGTATTTACAAGTTTCAACGCCCTACGAGCAGTACTTC
once,TRBV10-3,TRBJ2-5,14,TRBD2,CATGAGGFQETQYF,TGTGCCACCGGAGCGGGAGGATTTCAAGAGACCCAGTACTTC
NA,TRBV28,TRBJ1-4,16,NA,CASRPLGVATNEKLFF,TGTGCCAGCAGACCCTTGGGAGTAGCAACTAATGAAAAACTGTTTTTT
few,TRBV19,TRBJ1-3,16,NA,CASSIWRVQDGNTIYF,TGTGCCAGTAGTATATGGAGGGTTCAAGATGGAAACACCATATATTTT
NA,TRBV6-4,TRBJ1-1,16,TRBD1,CASSDSRLGGITEAFF,TGTGCCAGCAGTGACTCGAGATTAGGGGGCATCACTGAAGCTTTCTTT
NA,TRBV4-2,TRBJ2-2,17,TRBD1,CASSQVLMARGTGELFF,TGTGCCAGCAGCCAAGTTTTAATGGCCAGGGGGACCGGGGAGCTGTTTTTT
NA,TRBV5-1,TRBJ2-1,15,TRBD2,CASSLDSGGGNEQFF,TGCGCCAGCAGCTTGGATTCGGGAGGCGGAAATGAGCAGTTCTTC
NA,TRBV7-9,TRBJ1-2,12,NA,CASTPSVHGYTF,TGTGCCAGCACCCCGTCAGTCCATGGCTACACCTTC
NA,TRBV5-1,TRBJ2-7,12,NA,CASSLDFYEQYF,TGCGCCAGCAGCTTGGACTTCTACGAGCAGTACTTC
once,TRBV19,TRBJ2-1,14,TRBD2,CASKTSGVYNEQFF,TGTGCCAGTAAGACTAGCGGTGTCTACAATGAGCAGTTCTTC
NA,TRBV18,TRBJ2-1,17,TRBD2,CASSPMGLAGGYNEQFF,TGTGCCAGCTCACCAATGGGGCTAGCGGGGGGATACAATGAGCAGTTCTTC
NA,TRBV7-9,TRBJ2-7,14,TRBD1,CASSAGQGAYEQYF,TGTGCCAGCAGCGCAGGACAGGGGGCCTACGAGCAGTACTTC
NA,TRBV7-3,TRBJ1-1,13,NA,CASSLTANTEAFF,TGTGCCAGCAGTCTTACAGCGAACACTGAAGCTTTCTTT
NA,TRBV7-2,TRBJ2-1,16,TRBD2,CASSIGRVESYNEQFF,TGTGCCAGCAGCATCGGGAGGGTTGAAAGCTACAATGAGCAGTTCTTC